This T cell receptor beta chain was sequenced for a study of blood T cell repertoires in COVID-19 (dated by TCRdb to between 2020 and 2021). Some background on the complete study: Collaborator samples came from the United States, Italy and Spain and covered acute and convalescent phases of COVID-19. The prospective study material was composed of cDNA or gDNA derived from T cells, B-cell-depleted T cells, or PBMCs. The dataset comprised deeply sampled blood TCRbeta repertoires from subjects exposed to, actively infected with, or recovered from COVID-19. A freely available public database, intended as a resource for researchers studying the immune response to SARS-CoV-2, is where the repertoires were released. Samples came from the ongoing ImmuneRACE study (first 160 participants) plus 1,254 subjects from 6 global collaborators. A de-identified subject ID, COVID-19 status, age in years and sex were almost always included in the sample metadata. Where HLA class I and class II types were available, the types were taken from metadata supplied by the sample provider, not from assay-based typing. Results and caveats for the whole study, not just this receptor: How much clinical and demographic metadata was included differed by source and by participant, and the metadata was provided uncurated.

Each collaborating institution followed its own protocols to collect whole blood in K2EDTA tubes. For TCRbeta analysis, collaborators shipped samples as frozen whole blood, isolated PBMCs, or DNA extracted from either of those sample types. CDR3 length: 16 amino acids, cysteine to phenylalanine. Only CDR3 DNA remains: 48 bases, in frame from the first base. From the germline V gene, CDR1 is SGHDT and CDR2 is YYEEEE. Trimming takes 2 bases from V and 5 bases from J, and the germline ends sit 14 bases apart. On this clone: This receptor's antigen is unknown. The input lacks base qualities; no much larger clone sits a single base away.

TCRbeta CDR3 regions were amplified from genomic DNA using the immunoSEQ Assay, a bias-controlled multiplex PCR. For the original study's pipeline: The number of nucleated cells in each sample was estimated by amplification of reference gene primers within the assay. To quantify the absolute abundance of each unique TCRbeta CDR3 rearrangement, sequence reads were collapsed and filtered. For each sample, productive Simpson clonality was calculated as the square root of Simpson's diversity index over productive rearrangements. TCRdb re-hosts the immuneACCESS table, in-frame sequences only. Its copies lack some clones; in the studies checked, an unresolved V gene accounts for under half of them, and the cause for the rest is not known. The DNA was the basis for D and trimming; V, J and clone size are from that table. The sample has some 280,000 clones on record, roughly 90% of them singletons. The ten largest make up around 3% of the sample.

The sequence was obtained from a woman aged 25-40 years with active or convalescent COVID-19. The chain is made from TRBV5-6 and TRBJ1-6; a confident D gene designation cannot be given. Sequencing input: peripheral blood. At the DNA level, the sequence is TGTGCCAGCAGCTTCCTCGGCAGCGGGCATAATTCACCCCTCCACTTT. Its translation reads: CASSFLGSGHNSPLHF.